The T cell receptor (beta chain) under discussion was sequenced for a study of blood T cells in healthy people across ages. Healthy Caucasians from Russia aged roughly 6 to 95 served as donors. Note on this clonotype: Its antigen is as yet unknown.

Study results and caveats: It was not known whether donors were CMV positive (a possible confounder of expanded clonotype changes).

Together with a sample-barcoded 5' primer, a J-beta primer mix was included in a second PCR lasting roughly 6 to 12 cycles. Each TCR beta cDNA got a 12-nucleotide random molecular identifier. TCRdb re-analysed the 5' RACE reads in MiXCR, keeping a single row per CDR3 protein. This table holds 1.5 million or so distinct CDR3 sequences, 42% found once. The specimen was blood. The receptor was derived from a woman younger than 30 in good health.

CDR3 DNA sequence: TGCAGTGCTCTCTATCGACAGTCTTCTAGCACAGATACGCAGTATTTT. As protein: CSALYRQSSSTDTQYF. V usage is TRBV20-1 and J usage is TRBJ2-3, with a tentative D call TRBD1 (5 bases). V was shortened by 5 bases and J by 0 bases, with 18 bases between the two germline ends. The CDR3 loop spans 16 amino acids. Germline V gene lookup returns CDR1 DFQATT and CDR2 SNEGSKA (reference sequence).